This entry concerns a single TCR beta chain. Antigen unknown. The CDR3 is 15 amino acids. Germline V gives CDR1 SEHNR, CDR2 FQNEAQ (reference sequence). Trimming at V came to 2 bases and at J to 4 bases, leaving 4 bases not matched to a gene. This entry comes from a study of blood T cells in healthy people across ages. A sample-barcoded 5' primer and a J-beta primer mix were used in a second PCR of roughly 7 to 11 cycles. Using its own MiXCR run on the 5' RACE reads, TCRdb lists one record per CDR3 protein. The data hold some 640,000 distinct CDR3 sequences, with over 45% observed a single time. Findings and limits, study-wide: In long-lived donors, naive CD4+ cell counts and diversity exceeded those of aged donors.

The sample consisted of blood. The origin of this receptor is an older woman in good health. This chain uses TRBV7-9 with TRBJ2-1, with TRBD2 matching over 8 bases. The CDR3 loop reads CASSLKAGVYNEQFF. CDR3 DNA sequence: TGTGCCAGCAGCTTAAAAGCGGGAGTTTACAATGAGCAGTTCTTC.